These T cell receptor beta chains were read from a single sample in a study of CD8+CD57+ T cells in acquired aplastic anemia. TCRdb recomputed calls from the reads with MiXCR, one row per CDR3 protein. The data hold some 120,000 distinct CDR3 sequences, with 48% observed a single time. Sequencing was performed on sorted CD4+, CD8+, or CD8+CD57+ T cells (not recorded which) from PBMCs. These receptors came from a human donor in good health, serving as a control. Each CDR3 is given with its conserved first and last residue. The D gene is left open where the match is weak. Size values are once, few and many counts, or a class for expanded clones, and some rows have none.

size	D	V	length	J	DNA	CDR3
.	TRBD2	TRBV10-3	12	TRBJ2-7	TGTGCCATCAGTGTACTAGCGAGGGAGCAGTACTTC	CAISVLAREQYF
.	.	TRBV19	13	TRBJ1-6	TGTGCCAGTAGTATAGGGGAAAATTCACCCCTCCACTTT	CASSIGENSPLHF
once	.	TRBV25-1	11	TRBJ2-7	TGTGCCAGCAGTGCCCGAACAGAGCAGTACTTC	CASSARTEQYF
once	TRBD1	TRBV25-1	15	TRBJ1-1	TGTGCCAGCAGTGAATCTACAGGGGCGAACACTGAAGCTTTCTTT	CASSESTGANTEAFF
.	.	TRBV20-1	14	TRBJ2-2	TGCAGTGCTAGGCCCCCTCCCGACACCGGGGAGCTGTTTTTT	CSARPPPDTGELFF
.	TRBD2	TRBV7-2	15	TRBJ2-7	TGTACCAGCAGCTACCCTAGCGGGGGGTGGTACGAGCAGCACTTC	CTSSYPSGGWYEQHF
many	.	TRBV7-9	15	TRBJ1-5	TGTGCCAGCAGCCAAGATGGACAGAGGAATCAGCCCCAGCATTTT	CASSQDGQRNQPQHF
many	TRBD1	TRBV10-3	13	TRBJ2-2	TGTGCCATCAGTCAGACAGGGACCGGGGAGCTGTTTTTT	CAISQTGTGELFF
.	TRBD1	TRBV25-1	15	TRBJ1-1	TGTGCCAGCAGTGCGGGACAGGCAAGACACACTGAAGCTTTCTTT	CASSAGQARHTEAFF
few	TRBD1	TRBV5-1	13	TRBJ1-6	TGCGCCAGCAGCCTGGCAGGGGGAGTCGCCCTCCACTTT	CASSLAGGVALHF
few	TRBD1	TRBV7-8	16	TRBJ2-2	TGTGCCAGCAGCTTAAGAGACAGGGTGGGGGCCGGGGAGCTGTTTTTT	CASSLRDRVGAGELFF
.	.	TRBV29-1	15	TRBJ2-3	TGCAGCGTCCCCAGAAGGCAGGGGTATGCAGATACGCAGTATTTT	CSVPRRQGYADTQYF
many	TRBD2	TRBV19	16	TRBJ2-2	TGTGCCACCCCAAATCCTAGCGGACTAAATACCGGGGAGCTGTTTTTT	CATPNPSGLNTGELFF
.	TRBD1	TRBV20-1	15	TRBJ2-5	TGCAGTGCTAGATCAAGGACAGGGGGTCAAGAGACCCAGTACTTC	CSARSRTGGQETQYF
.	TRBD1	TRBV10-3	15	TRBJ2-7	TGTGCCAGCAGCAGACCGGGACAGGGAACCTACGAGCAGTACTTC	CASSRPGQGTYEQYF
few	TRBD1	TRBV10-3	12	TRBJ2-7	TGTGCCACGGGACAGGGGGCGGGCGAGCAGTACTTC	CATGQGAGEQYF
.	TRBD2	TRBV6-2/TRBV6-3	17	TRBJ2-3	TGTGCCAGCAGTTCGGCGGGGGGTAGCGGGCGCACAGATACGCAGTATTTT	CASSSAGGSGRTDTQYF
.	.	TRBV2	14	TRBJ2-3	TGTGCCAGCAGTCCCGTGGGGGTCACAGATACGCAGTATTTT	CASSPVGVTDTQYF
many	.	TRBV7-6	21	TRBJ1-6	TGTGCCAGCAGCTTAAGGCGGGCGGGGGCGCAATGGTCCTCCTATAATTCACCCCTCCACTTT	CASSLRRAGAQWSSYNSPLHF
.	TRBD1	TRBV20-1	12	TRBJ1-5	TGCAGTGCCGGGACAGAGAATCAGCCCCAGCATTTT	CSAGTENQPQHF
.	.	TRBV11-2	15	TRBJ1-3	TGTGCCAGCAGCTCTAGGATGACAGGTCTAAACACCATATATTTT	CASSSRMTGLNTIYF
many	TRBD1	TRBV20-1	13	TRBJ1-4	TGCAGTGCGCCCATGACAGGGGCCGAAAAACTGTTTTTT	CSAPMTGAEKLFF
.	TRBD1	TRBV5-4	14	TRBJ1-2	TGTGCCAGCAGTTCGACAGGGGGCTTCTATGGCTACACCTTC	CASSSTGGFYGYTF
many	.	TRBV7-2	15	TRBJ2-6	TGTGCCAGCAGCTTCCGGGGCTCTGGGGCCAACGTCCTGACTTTC	CASSFRGSGANVLTF
many	.	TRBV7-3	15	TRBJ1-6	TGTGCCAGCAGCTTAAGAGTTGATTATAATTCACCCCTCCACTTT	CASSLRVDYNSPLHF
many	TRBD1	TRBV4-3	16	TRBJ1-4	TGCGCCAGCAGCCAAGACGGTGACAGGGGTTTTCAGAAACTGTTTTTT	CASSQDGDRGFQKLFF
few	.	TRBV6-2/TRBV6-3	16	TRBJ2-1	TGTGCCAGCAGTTACTCGATTAAGGGGGTGGAGGGCGAGCAGTTCTTC	CASSYSIKGVEGEQFF
.	.	TRBV7-2	12	TRBJ1-1	TGTGCCAGCAGCTTAGTAACCGGTAGAGCTTTCTTT	CASSLVTGRAFF
.	TRBD2	TRBV13	16	TRBJ2-5	TGTGCCAGCAGCATCTTAGCGGGGGGTTCACAAGAGACCCAGTACTTC	CASSILAGGSQETQYF
many	.	TRBV2	13	TRBJ1-4	TGTGCCAGCAGTGAACGCCCCAGGGACAAACTGTTTTTT	CASSERPRDKLFF
many	TRBD1	TRBV6-1	13	TRBJ2-7	TGTGCCAGCAGTCTCAGGGGGCAGGGCGAGCAGTACTTC	CASSLRGQGEQYF
.	TRBD1	TRBV10-3	13	TRBJ1-2	TGTGCCATCACCATGGACAGGGCCTATGGCTACACCTTC	CAITMDRAYGYTF
few	TRBD2	TRBV6-4	15	TRBJ2-3	TGTGCCAGCAGTGACGGGACTAGCGGCACAGATACGCAGTATTTT	CASSDGTSGTDTQYF
.	.	TRBV20-1	12	TRBJ2-3	TGCAGTGCTAGGGACTCTAGCGAGACGCAGTATTTT	CSARDSSETQYF
many	TRBD1	TRBV6-5	16	TRBJ2-5	TGTGCCAGCAGTTACTCGGGACAGGGGGTCGGGGAGACCCAGTACTTC	CASSYSGQGVGETQYF
many	TRBD1	TRBV5-4	16	TRBJ2-5	TGTGCCAGCAGTCCCCCTCGCACAGGGGGATGGGAGACCCAGTACTTC	CASSPPRTGGWETQYF
many	TRBD2	TRBV5-4	15	TRBJ2-2	TGTGCCAGCAGCTTCGCGGGGGAAGACACCGGGGAGCTGTTTTTT	CASSFAGEDTGELFF
few	TRBD1	TRBV29-1	13	TRBJ2-7	TGCAGCGTTGACGAGCTGAGACAGGGTGAGCAGTACTTC	CSVDELRQGEQYF